What follows is one T cell receptor beta chain and its context. What it binds is not known. This sample was included in a study of shared clonotypes between healthy human individuals. Whole-study results and caveats: Relative to clonotypes present in all four donors, those not shared had lower generation probabilities.

Clones were read by immunoSEQ multiplex PCR, and TCRdb kept only the in-frame ones, dropping some. The data show 980,000 or so clones, with more than 75% seen just once and approximately 1.5% held by the top ten. Germline CDR1 is ENHRY and CDR2 is SYGVKD. Trimming took off 2 bases at V and 7 bases at J, with 12 bases between the two ends. The CDR3 length is 13 residues. This TCR was sampled from a man between 18 and 35 years old in good health. The chain carries TRBV10-3 and TRBJ2-7, with a possible D match to TRBD2 (6 bases). What was sequenced was memory CD4+ T cells sorted from blood. The subset was: CD45RA-negative fraction. CDR3 residues: CAISERDGGEQYF. CDR3 sequence (DNA): TGTGCCATCAGTGAGAGGGACGGGGGAGAGCAGTACTTC.